This TCR beta chain was obtained from a study of memory CD4+ T cells and cytomegalovirus serostatus. Looking at the study overall: Healthy Belgian adult donors included nine or ten CMV-positive and some 23 CMV-negative people.

This clone was found once. CDR1 is SGHNT, CDR2 YENEEA, per germline. The V end was cut by 4 bases, the J end by 1 base, with 10 bases between. The CDR3 length is 14 residues. Measured with immunoSEQ multiplex PCR; TCRdb has only the in-frame clones, and not every one. The sample lists tens of thousands of clones, approximately 71% occurring once. Single viable CD3+CD4+CD8-CD45RO+ cells were sorted as the memory CD4+ T cells. The receptor was derived from an adult in good health and CMV-seronegative. Sequencing input: memory CD4+ T cells from blood. The V call is TRBV11-3, the J call TRBJ1-1, with D possibly being TRBD1 (6 bases). The DNA of the CDR3 is TGTGCCAGCAGCTCCTCGACAGGGAACACTGAAGCTTTCTTT. As protein: CASSSSTGNTEAFF.